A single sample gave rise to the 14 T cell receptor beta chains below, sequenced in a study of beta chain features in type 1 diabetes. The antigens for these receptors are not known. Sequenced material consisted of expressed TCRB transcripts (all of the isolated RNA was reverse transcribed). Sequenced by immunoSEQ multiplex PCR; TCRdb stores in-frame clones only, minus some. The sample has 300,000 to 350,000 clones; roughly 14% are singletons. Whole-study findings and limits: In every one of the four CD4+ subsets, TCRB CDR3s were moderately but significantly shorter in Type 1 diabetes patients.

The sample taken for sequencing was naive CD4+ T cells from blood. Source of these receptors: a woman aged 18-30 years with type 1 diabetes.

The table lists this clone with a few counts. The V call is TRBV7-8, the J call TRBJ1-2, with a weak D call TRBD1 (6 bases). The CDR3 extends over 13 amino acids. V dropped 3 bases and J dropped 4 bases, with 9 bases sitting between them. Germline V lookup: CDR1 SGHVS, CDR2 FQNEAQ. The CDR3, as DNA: TGTGCCAGCAGCTTCGTACAGGGCTATGGCTACACCTTC. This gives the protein CASSFVQGYGYTF.

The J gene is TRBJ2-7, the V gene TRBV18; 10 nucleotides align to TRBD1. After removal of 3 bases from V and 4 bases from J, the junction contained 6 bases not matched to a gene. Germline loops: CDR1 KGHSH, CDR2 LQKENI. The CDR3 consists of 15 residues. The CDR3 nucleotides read TGTGCCAGCTCACCCCGACAGGGGGCGTTTTACGAGCAGTACGTC. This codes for CASSPRQGAFYEQYV.

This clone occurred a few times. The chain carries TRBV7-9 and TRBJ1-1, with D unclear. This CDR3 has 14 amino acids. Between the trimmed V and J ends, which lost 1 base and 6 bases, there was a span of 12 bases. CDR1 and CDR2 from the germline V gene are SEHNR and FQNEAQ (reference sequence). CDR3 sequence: CASSLVPFQAEAFF. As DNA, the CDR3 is TGTGCCAGCAGCTTAGTCCCGTTTCAGGCTGAAGCTTTCTTT. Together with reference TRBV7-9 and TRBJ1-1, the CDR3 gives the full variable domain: DTGVSQNPRHKITKRGQNVTFRCDPISEHNRLYWYRQTLGQGPEFLTYFQNEAQLEKSRLLSDRFSAERPKGSFSTLEIQRTEQGDSAMYLCASSLVPFQAEAFFGQGTRLTVV.

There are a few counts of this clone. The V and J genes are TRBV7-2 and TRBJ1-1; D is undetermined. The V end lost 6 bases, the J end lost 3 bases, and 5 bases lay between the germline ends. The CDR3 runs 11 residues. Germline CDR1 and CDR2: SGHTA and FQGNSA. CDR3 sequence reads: CASSSDTEAFF. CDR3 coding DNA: TGTGCCAGCAGTTCGGACACTGAAGCTTTCTTT.

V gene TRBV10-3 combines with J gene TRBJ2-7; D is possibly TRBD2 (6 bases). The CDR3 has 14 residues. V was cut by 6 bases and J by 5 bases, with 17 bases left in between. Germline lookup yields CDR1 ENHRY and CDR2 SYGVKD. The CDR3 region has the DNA TGTGCCATCAGAGCCGATGGGGGAGGAGACGAGCAGTACTTC. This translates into CAIRADGGGDEQYF.

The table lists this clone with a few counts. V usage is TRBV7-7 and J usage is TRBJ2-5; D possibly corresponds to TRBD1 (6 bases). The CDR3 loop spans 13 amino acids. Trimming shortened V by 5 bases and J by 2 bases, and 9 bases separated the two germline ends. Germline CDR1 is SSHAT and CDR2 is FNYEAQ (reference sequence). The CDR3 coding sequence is TGTGCCAGCAGCCCCGGACAGCAAGAGACCCAGTACTTC. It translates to CASSPGQQETQYF. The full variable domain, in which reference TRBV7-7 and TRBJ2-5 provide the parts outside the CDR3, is GAGVSQSPRYKVTKRGQDVTLRCDPISSHATLYWYQQALGQGPEFLTYFNYEAQPDKSGLPSDRFSAERPEGSISTLTIQRTEQRDSAMYRCASSPGQQETQYFGPGTRLLVL.

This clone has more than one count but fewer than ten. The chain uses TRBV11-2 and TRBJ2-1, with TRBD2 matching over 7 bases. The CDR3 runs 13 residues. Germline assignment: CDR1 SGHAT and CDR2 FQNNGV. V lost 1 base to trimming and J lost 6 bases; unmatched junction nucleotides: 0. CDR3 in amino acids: CASSLGGGNEQFF. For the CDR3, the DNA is TGTGCCAGCAGCTTAGGGGGGGGCAATGAGCAGTTCTTC.

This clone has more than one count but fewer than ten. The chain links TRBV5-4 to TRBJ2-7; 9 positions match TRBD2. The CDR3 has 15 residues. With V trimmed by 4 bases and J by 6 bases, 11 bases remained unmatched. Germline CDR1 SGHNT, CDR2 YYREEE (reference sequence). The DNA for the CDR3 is TGTGCCAGCAGCCTGAGCGGGAGGACCTCTCGCGAGCAGTACTTC. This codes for CASSLSGRTSREQYF. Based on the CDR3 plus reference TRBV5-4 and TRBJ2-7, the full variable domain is ETGVTQSPTHLIKTRGQQVTLRCSSQSGHNTVSWYQQALGQGPQFIFQYYREEENGRGNFPPRFSGLQFPNYSSELNVNALELDDSALYLCASSLSGRTSREQYFGPGTRLTVT.

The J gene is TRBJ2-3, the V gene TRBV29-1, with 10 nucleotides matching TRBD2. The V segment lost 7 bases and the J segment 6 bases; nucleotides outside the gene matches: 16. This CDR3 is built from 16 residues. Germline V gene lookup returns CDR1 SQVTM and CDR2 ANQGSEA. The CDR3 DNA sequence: TGCAGCGCTGTAGGTAGCGGGAGGATGGGGCCGGATACGCAGTATTTT. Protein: CSAVGSGRMGPDTQYF.

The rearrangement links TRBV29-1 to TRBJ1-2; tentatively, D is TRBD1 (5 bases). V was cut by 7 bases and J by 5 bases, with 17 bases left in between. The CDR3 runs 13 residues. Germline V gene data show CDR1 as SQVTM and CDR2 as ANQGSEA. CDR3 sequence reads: CSAEGGRGYGYTF. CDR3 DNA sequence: TGCAGCGCCGAAGGTGGTAGGGGTTATGGCTACACCTTC.

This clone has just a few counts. CDR3 nucleotide sequence: TGTGCCAGCAGTTACTCGTTCAGCGGGAGGTCCTACGAGCAGTACTTC. Its translation is CASSYSFSGRSYEQYF. This rearrangement joins TRBV6-5 to TRBJ2-7; 9 nucleotides align to TRBD2. The CDR3 loop spans 16 amino acids. Losses at the gene ends were 0 bases for V and 1 base for J; bases not matched to a gene: 4. The V gene's germline CDR1 is MNHEY and CDR2 SVGAGI.

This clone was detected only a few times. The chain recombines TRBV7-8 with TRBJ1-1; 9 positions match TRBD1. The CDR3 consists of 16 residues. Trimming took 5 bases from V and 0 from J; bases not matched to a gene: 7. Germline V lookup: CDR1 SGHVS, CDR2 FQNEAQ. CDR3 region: CASSPWTGVMNTEAFF. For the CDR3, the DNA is TGTGCCAGCAGCCCCTGGACAGGGGTGATGAACACTGAAGCTTTCTTT.

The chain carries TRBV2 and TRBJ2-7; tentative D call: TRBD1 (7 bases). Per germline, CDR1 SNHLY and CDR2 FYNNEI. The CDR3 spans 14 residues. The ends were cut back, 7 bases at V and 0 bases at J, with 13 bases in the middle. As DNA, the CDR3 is TGTGCCAGCAAACAGGGGAGGAGCTCCTACGAGCAGTACTTC. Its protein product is CASKQGRSSYEQYF.

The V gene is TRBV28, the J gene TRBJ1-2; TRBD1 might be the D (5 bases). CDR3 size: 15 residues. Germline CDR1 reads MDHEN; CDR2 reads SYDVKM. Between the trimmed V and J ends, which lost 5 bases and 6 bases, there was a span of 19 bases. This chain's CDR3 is CASSGFAWGDDGYTF. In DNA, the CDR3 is TGTGCCAGCAGTGGTTTTGCGTGGGGGGATGATGGCTACACCTTC.